The 30 T cell receptor beta chains presented below share a single source sample, sequenced in a study of blood T cells in healthy people across ages. A second PCR of roughly 6 to 12 cycles used a sample-barcoded 5' primer and a J-beta primer mix. TCRdb itself ran the 5' RACE reads through MiXCR, one entry per CDR3 protein. The sample comprises 780,000 or so distinct CDR3 sequences, more than 20% of which are singletons, and 3% to 4% rests with the top ten. The data also belong to a second study, concerning T cells of mothers and their children.

Sequences were obtained from blood. These receptors came from a boy aged 10-17 years in good health.

CDR3 nucleotide sequence: TGTGCCAGCAGCTCCCCGGGGGGAGCTAGCACAGATACGCAGTATTTT. As protein: CASSSPGGASTDTQYF. This chain joins TRBV28 and TRBJ2-3, with 7 bases identical to TRBD2. This CDR3 has 16 amino acids. J was trimmed by 0 bases and V by 6 bases; bases with no gene match: 9. Germline loops: CDR1 MDHEN, CDR2 SYDVKM.

This clonotype was seen more than once but under ten times. The rearrangement links TRBV4-3 to TRBJ2-2; TRBD1 agrees at 7 bases. Germline trimming cut 0 bases from V and 0 bases from J; bases unmatched to any gene: 4. The germline V gene has CDR1 LGHNA and CDR2 YSLEER. The CDR3 extends over 17 amino acids. The CDR3 spells CASSQDHRGPNTGELFF. CDR3 DNA sequence: TGCGCCAGCAGCCAAGACCACAGGGGCCCGAACACCGGGGAGCTGTTTTTT.

Note on this clonotype: Relative to the germline gene, one junction end is altered; a read error may explain this. This sequence joins TRBV7-9 and TRBJ1-4; D gene uncertain. The CDR3 sequence is 15 residues long. The germline gives CDR1 SEHNR, CDR2 FQNEAQ (reference sequence). The CDR3 region has the DNA TGTGCCAGCAGCTTGCCGGGAGGAACTAATGAAAAACTGCTTTTT. Encoded protein: CASSLPGGTNEKLLF.

This clonotype showed up just a few times. The J gene is TRBJ2-5, the V gene TRBV20-1, with a weak D call TRBD1 (6 bases). The CDR3 contains 13 residues. Trimming shortened V by 5 bases and J by 1 base, and 11 bases separated the two germline ends. Germline-derived CDR1 and CDR2 are DFQATT and SNEGSKA (reference sequence). CDR3 DNA sequence: TGCAGTGCTCAACGACAGGCCCAAGAGACCCAGTACTTC. Protein sequence: CSAQRQAQETQYF.

V is TRBV20-1 and J is TRBJ2-7; 11 bases fit TRBD2. This CDR3 is built from 14 residues. The junction had 3 bases not matched to a gene; V was cut back by 5 bases and J by 0 bases. CDR1 DFQATT and CDR2 SNEGSKA come from the germline V gene (reference sequence). CDR3 nucleotides: TGCAGTGCTGGGACTAGCGGCCTCTCCTACGAGCAGTACTTC. Its translation is CSAGTSGLSYEQYF.

CDR3 in amino acids: CASSLVVASGDTQYF. As DNA, the CDR3 is TGTGCCAGCAGCTTAGTGGTGGCTAGCGGTGATACGCAGTATTTT. V is TRBV7-9 and J is TRBJ2-3, with TRBD2 matching 7 bases. This CDR3 contains 15 residues. The V gene end was trimmed by 1 base and the J gene end by 6 bases; junction bases not matched to a gene: 7. The germline V gene encodes CDR1 SEHNR and CDR2 FQNEAQ (reference sequence).

This clonotype was observed a handful of times. V gene TRBV6-5 combines with J gene TRBJ2-3, with TRBD1 matching 8 bases. Looked up from germline, CDR1 is MNHEY and CDR2 is SVGAGI. The trim removed 5 bases at V and 2 bases at J, leaving 6 bases unmatched. The length of the CDR3 is 15 residues. CDR3 nucleotides: TGTGCCAGCAGTCGACAGGGGTTTGACACAGATACGCAGTATTTT. Encoded protein: CASSRQGFDTDTQYF.

There are many counts of this clonotype. The rearrangement uses TRBV14 and TRBJ2-7; no definite D call. The germline gives CDR1 SGHDN, CDR2 FVKESK. The ends were cut back, 4 bases at V and 5 bases at J, with 9 bases in the middle. CDR3 length: 12 amino acids. The chain's CDR3 is CASSLTWDEQYF. The CDR3 coding sequence is TGTGCCAGCAGCCTAACCTGGGACGAGCAGTACTTC. Full variable domain (rest looked up from reference TRBV14 and TRBJ2-7): EAGVTQFPSHSVIEKGQTVTLRCDPISGHDNLYWYRRVMGKEIKFLLHFVKESKQDESGMPNNRFLAERTGGTYSTLKVQPAELEDSGVYFCASSLTWDEQYFGPGTRLTVT.

This clonotype was counted many times. V is TRBV6-2 or TRBV6-3 and J is TRBJ2-3; 9 positions match TRBD1. Trimming took 5 bases from V and 2 from J; bases not matched to a gene: 5. The CDR3 spans 15 residues. The germline V gene encodes CDR1 MNHEY and CDR2 SVGEGT. CDR3 sequence: CASSAGTGTTDTQYF. Written as DNA, the CDR3 is TGTGCCAGCAGTGCCGGGACAGGGACCACAGATACGCAGTATTTT.

The gene calls are TRBV28 and TRBJ2-1; TRBD2 agrees at 7 bases. V gave up 6 bases and J gave up 6 bases; unmatched junction bases: 14. Germline CDR1 reads MDHEN; CDR2 reads SYDVKM. The CDR3 contains 16 residues. For the CDR3, the DNA is TGTGCCAGCAGCCCCCCGCAGGGAGGGTCCCTCAATGAGCAGTTCTTC. Amino acids: CASSPPQGGSLNEQFF.

The J gene is TRBJ2-7, the V gene TRBV20-1, with 10 bases that match TRBD2. This CDR3 contains 14 residues. Looked up from germline, CDR1 is DFQATT and CDR2 is SNEGSKA (reference sequence). Germline trimming cut 5 bases from V and 5 bases from J; bases unmatched to any gene: 9. CDR3 loop: CSASTSGKVHEQYF. CDR3 DNA: TGCAGTGCTTCCACTAGCGGGAAAGTCCACGAGCAGTACTTC.

This clonotype showed up just a few times. This chain's CDR3 is CASRGKQAYEQYF. As DNA, the CDR3 is TGTGCCAGCAGGGGCAAGCAAGCCTACGAGCAGTACTTC. V and J are TRBV28 and TRBJ2-7; D unclear. The V gene lost 6 bases and the J gene lost 2 bases, with 11 bases spanning the gap. The CDR3 has 13 amino acids. Germline assignment: CDR1 MDHEN and CDR2 SYDVKM.

This chain joins TRBV3-1 and TRBJ2-5, with D perhaps being TRBD1 or TRBD2 (5 bases each). V dropped 0 bases and J dropped 7 bases, with 18 bases sitting between them. This CDR3 has 16 residues. The germline CDR1 and CDR2 sequences are LGHDT and YNNKEL (reference sequence). As DNA, the CDR3 is TGTGCCAGCAGCCAAGATGGGACGGACGGCCTGGGGACCCAGTACTTC. Translated: CASSQDGTDGLGTQYF.

This clonotype has just a few counts. The chain carries TRBV7-2 and TRBJ1-1; D call uncertain. From germline, CDR1 is SGHTA and CDR2 FQGNSA. The CDR3 loop spans 16 amino acids. Trimming cost V 2 bases and J 3 bases, with 16 bases left between them. DNA of the CDR3: TGTGCCAGCAGCTTATGGTTTTCGCGAGGGTACACTGAAGCTTTCTTT. This translates into CASSLWFSRGYTEAFF.

This clonotype was seen a handful of times. The chain joins TRBV12-3 or TRBV12-4 to TRBJ2-7; maybe TRBD2 (6 bases). The J call could be wrong; TRBJ2-5 is a better fit for the DNA end. This CDR3 region has 16 residues. The CDR3 sequence is CASSPKGLYNVETQYF. DNA for the CDR3: TGTGCCAGCAGTCCCAAGGGACTCTACAACGTGGAGACCCAGTACTTC.

The chain recombines TRBV4-1 with TRBJ2-2, with 10 bases aligning to TRBD1. CDR3 length: 16 amino acids. Germline loops: CDR1 MGHRA, CDR2 YSYEKL. The V and J ends lost 9 bases and 5 bases, in that order; junction bases with no gene match: 12. CDR3 nucleotide sequence: TGCGCCAGTAGAAGGCCGGGACAGGGGCGAACCGGGGAGCTGTTTTTT. Translation: CASRRPGQGRTGELFF.

The chain has TRBV25-1 and TRBJ2-7; D gene ambiguous. Germline CDR1 is MGHDK and CDR2 is SYGVNS. Trimming took 0 bases from V and 1 from J, leaving 4 bases between them. The CDR3 has 13 residues. The DNA of the CDR3 is TGTGCCAGCAGTGAATATAGATCCTACGAGCAGTACTTC. Protein product: CASSEYRSYEQYF.

CDR3 nucleotides: TGTGCCAGCAGCCTCCCCCCCTGGGGCGGCTACGAGCAGTACTTC. It codes for CASSLPPWGGYEQYF. The chain employs TRBV21-1 and TRBJ2-5; TRBD1, as called in the table, went unchecked against the DNA. The J call is uncertain, as TRBJ2-7 better fits the DNA end. TRBV21-1 is annotated as a pseudogene. The CDR3 contains 15 residues.

CDR3 bases: TGTGCCAGCTCACCTCCGGGGATCTTGAACACTGAAGCTTTCTTT. Translation: CASSPPGILNTEAFF. The rearrangement links TRBV18 to TRBJ1-1; D not certain. The CDR3 has 15 amino acids. CDR1 and CDR2 (germline): KGHSH, LQKENI. V was shortened by 3 bases and J by 0 bases, with 11 bases between the two germline ends.

The V call is TRBV7-2, the J call TRBJ1-2, with D unclear. The V end was cut by 5 bases, the J end by 0 bases, with 13 bases between. The CDR3 is 15 amino acids. Germline CDR1 is SGHTA and CDR2 is FQGNSA. The CDR3: CASSSRRETNYGYTF. In DNA, the CDR3 is TGTGCCAGCAGCAGTCGTAGAGAGACTAACTATGGCTACACCTTC.

V usage is TRBV7-2 and J usage is TRBJ1-2, with D hard to call. V shed 3 bases and J shed 5 bases, with 10 bases lying between them. There are 13 residues in the CDR3. The germline V gene encodes CDR1 SGHTA and CDR2 FQGNSA. The CDR3 sequence is CASSFIGEYGYTF. In DNA form, the CDR3 reads TGTGCCAGCAGCTTTATTGGGGAATATGGCTACACCTTC.

In its sample, this clonotype was seen a few times. CDR3 DNA sequence: TGTGCCAGCAGTGACGGACAGGGTTACAATGAGCAGTTCTTC. It yields the protein CASSDGQGYNEQFF. The V call is TRBV6-2 or TRBV6-3, the J call TRBJ2-1, with 8 bases lining up with TRBD1. The ends lost 5 bases at V and 4 bases at J; junction bases unmatched: 4. In germline, CDR1 is MNHEY, CDR2 SVGEGT. This CDR3 contains 14 residues.

The gene calls are TRBV27 and TRBJ2-4; 10 nucleotides match TRBD2. CDR1 MNHEY and CDR2 SMNVEV come from the germline V gene (reference sequence). V gave up 6 bases and J gave up 2 bases; unmatched junction bases: 4. The CDR3 has 15 amino acids. CDR3 loop: CASRSGGASKNIQYF. CDR3 sequence (DNA): TGTGCCAGCAGAAGCGGGGGGGCATCCAAAAACATTCAGTACTTC.

The V and J genes are TRBV29-1 and TRBJ2-1, with 8 bases aligning to TRBD2. The V gene end was trimmed by 2 bases and the J gene end by 5 bases; junction bases not matched to a gene: 5. CDR1 SQVTM and CDR2 ANQGSEA come from the germline V gene. This CDR3 spans 14 amino acids. The CDR3: CSVERVLADNEQFF. The DNA of the CDR3 is TGCAGCGTTGAAAGGGTACTAGCGGACAATGAGCAGTTCTTC.

The chain employs TRBV7-9 and TRBJ1-4; tentatively, D is TRBD1 (5 bases). The CDR3 is 15 residues long. Germline CDR1 SEHNR, CDR2 FQNEAQ (reference sequence). V dropped 1 base and J dropped 5 bases, with 11 bases sitting between them. The CDR3 here is CASSLVWDLNEKLFF. The CDR3 DNA follows: TGTGCCAGCAGCTTAGTATGGGACCTAAATGAAAAACTGTTTTTT.

This clonotype was seen only a few times. V is TRBV10-3 and J is TRBJ1-4; TRBD1 is a possible D gene (5 bases). Germline CDR1 ENHRY, CDR2 SYGVKD. V dropped 2 bases and J dropped 7 bases, with 11 bases sitting between them. The CDR3 totals 14 residues. For the CDR3, the DNA is TGTGCCATCAGTGAGAGACAGAGTACTGAAAAACTGTTTTTT. It is translated as CAISERQSTEKLFF.

V is TRBV12-3 or TRBV12-4 and J is TRBJ2-7; D not resolved. CDR3 length equals 14 residues. V was shortened by 5 bases and J by 1 base, with 12 bases between the two germline ends. The DNA of the CDR3 is TGTGCCAGCAGTATGACCGGACCATCCTACGAGCAGTACTTC. Translated: CASSMTGPSYEQYF.

V gene TRBV20-1 combines with J gene TRBJ2-2; a possible D gene is TRBD2 (5 bases). V was clipped by 5 bases and J by 5 bases, with 21 bases between them. The CDR3 covers 16 residues. Per the germline V gene, CDR1 is DFQATT and CDR2 is SNEGSKA (reference sequence). CDR3 nucleotides: TGCAGTGCTTCAGATCGGCTAGCATTTAGGACCGGGGAGCTGTTTTTT. Encoded protein: CSASDRLAFRTGELFF.

The chain has TRBV29-1 and TRBJ2-3; D unresolved. Germline V CDR1 and CDR2: SQVTM, ANQGSEA. The CDR3 consists of 13 residues. V lost 6 bases and J 3 bases, leaving 13 bases between the germline ends. The CDR3 sequence is CSVKNRLTDTQYF. CDR3 DNA sequence: TGCAGCGTCAAGAATAGATTGACAGATACGCAGTATTTT.

This clonotype was observed a few times. The chain links TRBV7-2 to TRBJ2-1, with 10 bases fitting TRBD1. Germline V gives CDR1 SGHTA, CDR2 FQGNSA. V dropped 5 bases and J dropped 4; count of bases not matched to a gene: 8. The CDR3 covers 16 residues. CDR3 sequence reads: CASSPRQGARYNEQFF. DNA for the CDR3: TGTGCCAGCAGCCCGAGACAGGGGGCCCGATACAATGAGCAGTTCTTC.